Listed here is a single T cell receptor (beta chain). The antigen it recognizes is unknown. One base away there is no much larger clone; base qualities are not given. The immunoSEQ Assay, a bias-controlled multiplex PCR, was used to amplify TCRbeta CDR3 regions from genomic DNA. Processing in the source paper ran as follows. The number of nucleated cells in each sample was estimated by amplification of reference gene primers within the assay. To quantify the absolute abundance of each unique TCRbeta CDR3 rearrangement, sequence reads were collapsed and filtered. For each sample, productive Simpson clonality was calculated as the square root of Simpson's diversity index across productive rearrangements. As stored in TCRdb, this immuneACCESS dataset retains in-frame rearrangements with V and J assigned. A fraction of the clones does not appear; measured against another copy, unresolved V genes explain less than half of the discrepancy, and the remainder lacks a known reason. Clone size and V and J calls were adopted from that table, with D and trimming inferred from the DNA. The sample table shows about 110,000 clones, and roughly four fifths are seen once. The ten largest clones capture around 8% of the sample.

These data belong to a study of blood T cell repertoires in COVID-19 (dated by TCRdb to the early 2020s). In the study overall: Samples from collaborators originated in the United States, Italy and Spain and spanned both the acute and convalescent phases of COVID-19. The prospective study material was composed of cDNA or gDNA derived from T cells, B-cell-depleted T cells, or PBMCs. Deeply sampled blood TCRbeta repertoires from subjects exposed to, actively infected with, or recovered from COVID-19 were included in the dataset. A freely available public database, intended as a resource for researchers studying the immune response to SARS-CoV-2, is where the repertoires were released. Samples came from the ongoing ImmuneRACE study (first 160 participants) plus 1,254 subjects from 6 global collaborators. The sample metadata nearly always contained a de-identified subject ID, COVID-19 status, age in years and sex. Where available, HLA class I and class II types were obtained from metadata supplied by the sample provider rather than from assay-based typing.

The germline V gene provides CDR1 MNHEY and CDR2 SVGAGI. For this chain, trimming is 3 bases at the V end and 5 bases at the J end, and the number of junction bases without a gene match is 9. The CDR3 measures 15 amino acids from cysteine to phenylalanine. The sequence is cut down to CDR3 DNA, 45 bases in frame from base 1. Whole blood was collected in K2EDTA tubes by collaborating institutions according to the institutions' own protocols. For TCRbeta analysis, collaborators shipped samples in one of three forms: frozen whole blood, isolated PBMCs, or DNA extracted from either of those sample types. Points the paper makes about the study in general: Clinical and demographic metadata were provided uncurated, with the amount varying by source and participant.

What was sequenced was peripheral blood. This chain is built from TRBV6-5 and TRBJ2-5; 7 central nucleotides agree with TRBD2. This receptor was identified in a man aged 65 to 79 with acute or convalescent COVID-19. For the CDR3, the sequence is CASSYQQGGFETQYF. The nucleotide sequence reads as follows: TGTGCCAGCAGTTATCAGCAGGGAGGGTTTGAGACCCAGTACTTC.